A selection of T cell receptor beta chains follows, all from one sample in a study of Ad26.COV2.S vaccination and SARS-CoV-2 variants. Clones were sequenced by immunoSEQ multiplex PCR, and TCRdb holds only the in-frame ones, with some missing. The sample consists of 430,000 or so clones, nearly 90% of them appearing once. The sequencing used peripheral blood, collected in a trial of Ad26.COV2.S vaccine versus placebo. The origin of the receptors is a person aged 18-60 years who received the Ad26.COV2.S COVID-19 vaccine or a placebo. Each CDR3 is given with its conserved first and last residue. Fields, in order: J gene, clone size, D gene, V gene, CDR3 protein, CDR3 DNA. A D gene is named only where the DNA matches it firmly. For some rows the clone size is stated as once, few or many, or as a class when expanded; others skip it.

j_call: TRBJ1-5; clone_size: -; d_call: -; v_call: TRBV19; cdr3_aa: CASSNTSRRPQHF; cdr3_nt: TGTGCCAGTAGTAACACCTCAAGGCGGCCCCAGCATTTT
j_call: TRBJ1-5; clone_size: once; d_call: -; v_call: TRBV2; cdr3_aa: CASSLYSSNQPQHF; cdr3_nt: TGTGCCAGCAGTCTATACAGCTCCAATCAGCCCCAGCATTTT
j_call: TRBJ2-1; clone_size: few; d_call: TRBD2; v_call: TRBV4-3; cdr3_aa: CASSPNQASGGYNEQFF; cdr3_nt: TGCGCCAGCAGCCCCAACCAGGCTAGCGGGGGGTACAATGAGCAGTTCTTC
j_call: TRBJ1-2; clone_size: -; d_call: TRBD1; v_call: TRBV7-2; cdr3_aa: CASSLRVEGRTGVYSYTF; cdr3_nt: TGTGCCAGCAGCTTACGGGTTGAGGGCCGGACAGGGGTATATAGCTACACCTTC
j_call: TRBJ1-3; clone_size: -; d_call: TRBD1; v_call: TRBV4-1; cdr3_aa: CASSQDPRGPWNTIYF; cdr3_nt: TGCGCCAGCAGCCAAGATCCCAGGGGGCCGTGGAACACCATATATTTT
j_call: TRBJ2-7; clone_size: few; d_call: -; v_call: TRBV11-2; cdr3_aa: CASSLVSGGYEQYF; cdr3_nt: TGTGCCAGCAGCTTAGTGTCCGGGGGCTACGAGCAGTACTTC
j_call: TRBJ1-6; clone_size: -; d_call: TRBD1; v_call: TRBV25-1; cdr3_aa: CASSEQGQSNSPLHF; cdr3_nt: TGTGCCAGCAGTGAACAGGGACAGAGTAATTCACCCCTCCACTTT
j_call: TRBJ1-1; clone_size: -; d_call: -; v_call: TRBV12-5; cdr3_aa: CASGPYPMNTEAFF; cdr3_nt: TGTGCTAGTGGTCCCTACCCGATGAACACTGAAGCTTTCTTT
j_call: TRBJ1-2; clone_size: -; d_call: TRBD1; v_call: TRBV27; cdr3_aa: CASSSPGTGVNYGYTF; cdr3_nt: TGTGCCAGCAGTTCCCCCGGGACAGGGGTTAACTATGGCTACACCTTC
j_call: TRBJ2-3; clone_size: -; d_call: -; v_call: TRBV21-1; cdr3_aa: CASSSSRGGRTDTQYF; cdr3_nt: TGTGCCAGCAGCAGTAGCCGGGGGGGCCGCACAGATACGCAGTATTTT
j_call: TRBJ2-3; clone_size: -; d_call: -; v_call: TRBV7-9; cdr3_aa: CASTLRGTDTQYF; cdr3_nt: TGTGCCAGCACCCTACGGGGCACAGATACGCAGTATTTT
j_call: TRBJ2-3; clone_size: -; d_call: -; v_call: TRBV19; cdr3_aa: CASSSRGADTQYF; cdr3_nt: TGTGCCAGTAGTAGCAGGGGCGCCGATACGCAGTATTTT
j_call: TRBJ2-7; clone_size: -; d_call: TRBD2; v_call: TRBV2; cdr3_aa: CASSERTSGRAEQYF; cdr3_nt: TGTGCCAGCAGTGAAAGGACTAGCGGAAGGGCCGAGCAGTACTTC
j_call: TRBJ2-3; clone_size: -; d_call: TRBD1; v_call: TRBV7-6; cdr3_aa: CASSLTWGQGTSTDTQYF; cdr3_nt: TGTGCCAGCAGCCTCACATGGGGACAGGGAACTAGCACAGATACGCAGTATTTT
j_call: TRBJ2-3; clone_size: once; d_call: -; v_call: TRBV6-2/TRBV6-3; cdr3_aa: CASSPLGGTDTQYF; cdr3_nt: TGTGCCAGCAGTCCCCTGGGGGGCACAGATACGCAGTATTTT
j_call: TRBJ2-1; clone_size: -; d_call: -; v_call: TRBV3-1/TRBV3-2; cdr3_aa: CASSQDRGSYNEQFF; cdr3_nt: TGTGCCAGCAGCCAAGACAGGGGCTCCTACAATGAGCAGTTCTTC
j_call: TRBJ2-3; clone_size: -; d_call: -; v_call: TRBV2; cdr3_aa: CASSEWGPSTDTQYF; cdr3_nt: TGTGCCAGCAGTGAATGGGGGCCTAGCACAGATACGCAGTATTTT
j_call: TRBJ2-3; clone_size: once; d_call: TRBD1; v_call: TRBV7-3; cdr3_aa: CASSRGQGESDTQYF; cdr3_nt: TGTGCCAGCAGCCGGGGACAGGGGGAATCGGATACGCAGTATTTT
j_call: TRBJ2-3; clone_size: -; d_call: TRBD1; v_call: TRBV24-1; cdr3_aa: CATSVTGGLGTQYF; cdr3_nt: TGTGCCACCAGTGTGACAGGGGGGTTAGGTACGCAGTATTTT
j_call: TRBJ1-2; clone_size: once; d_call: -; v_call: TRBV3-1/TRBV3-2; cdr3_aa: CASSAGYYGYTF; cdr3_nt: TGTGCCAGCAGCGCGGGGTACTATGGCTACACCTTC
j_call: TRBJ2-3; clone_size: -; d_call: TRBD1; v_call: TRBV5-4; cdr3_aa: CASSPGTGGLVDTQYF; cdr3_nt: TGTGCCAGCAGCCCCGGGACAGGGGGCTTGGTAGATACGCAGTATTTT
j_call: TRBJ1-5; clone_size: -; d_call: TRBD1; v_call: TRBV6-6; cdr3_aa: CASSAGQTPGRPQHF; cdr3_nt: TGTGCCAGCAGCGCGGGACAGACCCCGGGAAGGCCCCAGCATTTT
j_call: TRBJ1-1; clone_size: -; d_call: -; v_call: TRBV4-3; cdr3_aa: CASSQVFIRGNEAFF; cdr3_nt: TGCGCCAGCAGCCAAGTCTTTATTAGGGGTAATGAAGCTTTCTTT
j_call: TRBJ1-5; clone_size: -; d_call: TRBD1; v_call: TRBV10-3; cdr3_aa: CATTTGVGNQPQHF; cdr3_nt: TGTGCCACCACGACAGGGGTGGGCAATCAGCCCCAGCATTTT
j_call: TRBJ2-7; clone_size: -; d_call: -; v_call: TRBV27; cdr3_aa: CASSPARRTYEQYF; cdr3_nt: TGTGCCAGCAGCCCCGCCCGGCGAACCTACGAGCAGTACTTC
j_call: TRBJ2-1; clone_size: -; d_call: -; v_call: TRBV7-2; cdr3_aa: CASSLALIGQFF; cdr3_nt: TGTGCCAGCAGCTTAGCGCTTATAGGGCAGTTCTTC